The clone carrying this T cell receptor (beta chain) is a singleton in its sample. Its antigen remains unknown. The repertoire was sequenced with immunoSEQ multiplex PCR; TCRdb's copy has only in-frame clones and lacks some. Among 550,000 to 750,000 clones listed, less than 97% were seen once. This specimen comes from a study of shared clonotypes between healthy human individuals. J was trimmed by 0 bases and V by 6 bases; bases with no gene match: 4. Germline V gene lookup returns CDR1 MNHEY and CDR2 SMNVEV (reference sequence). The CDR3 is 14 amino acids. Terminally differentiated effector memory CD45RA+ cells were excluded by CCR7 positive selection of CD45RO-negative cells. The study's findings and limits: Genetic and exposure-history diversity was limited by the small donor number. Sequencing depth was expected to influence donor clonotype sharing.

This chain joins TRBV27 and TRBJ2-7, with 8 bases that match TRBD2. The specimen was naive CD8+ T cells sorted from blood. This clonotype originated in a woman in her 30s in good health. CDR3 loop: CASSYGTSSYEQYF. CDR3 nucleotides: TGTGCCAGCAGCTACGGGACTAGCTCCTACGAGCAGTACTTC.